This T cell receptor beta chain was recorded in a study of cytomegalovirus exposure and HLA in healthy donors. Overall study: Genetic ancestry analysis placed about 80% of the 410 or so donors that were genotyped in the Caucasian-associated cluster.

As regards this clone: Its cognate antigen is unknown.

The germline V gene encodes CDR1 DFQATT and CDR2 SNEGSKA (reference sequence). The CDR3 is made up of 11 amino acids. Trimming shortened V by 6 bases and J by 8 bases, and 13 bases separated the two germline ends. The PCR made use of 60 Vbeta and 13 Jbeta primers. TCRdb's copy holds only in-frame clones and misses some; the assay was immunoSEQ multiplex PCR. The sample shows under 200,000 clones, roughly 80% of them seen only once. Findings and caveats of the study: Association of a missense DCLRE1C variant with TCR beta V- and J-gene trimming was reported in a later analysis.

Sequencing input: PBMCs. The gene calls are TRBV20-1 and TRBJ1-2; no definite D call. This receptor was taken from a woman in her 30s in good health and CMV-seropositive. CDR3 nucleotide sequence: TGCAGTGCCCGACCGCGGGGAGGCTACACCTTC. Encoded protein: CSARPRGGYTF.